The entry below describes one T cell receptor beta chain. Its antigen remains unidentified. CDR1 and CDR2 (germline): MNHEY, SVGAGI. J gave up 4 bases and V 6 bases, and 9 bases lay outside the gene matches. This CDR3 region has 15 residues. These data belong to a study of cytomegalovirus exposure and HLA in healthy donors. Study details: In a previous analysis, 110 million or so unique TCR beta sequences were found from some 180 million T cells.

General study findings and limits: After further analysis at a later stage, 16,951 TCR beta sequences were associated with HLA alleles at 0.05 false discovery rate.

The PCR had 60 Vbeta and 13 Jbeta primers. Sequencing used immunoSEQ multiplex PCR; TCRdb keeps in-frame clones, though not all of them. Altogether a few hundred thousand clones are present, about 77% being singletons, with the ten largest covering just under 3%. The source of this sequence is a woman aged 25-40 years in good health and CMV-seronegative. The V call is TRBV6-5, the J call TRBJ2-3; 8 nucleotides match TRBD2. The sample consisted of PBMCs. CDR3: CASSSGRESADTQYF. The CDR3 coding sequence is TGTGCCAGCAGCTCCGGGAGGGAGAGCGCAGATACGCAGTATTTT.